Each of the 4 T cell receptor beta chains below was sequenced from the same sample in a study of T cell responses to AZD1222 COVID-19 vaccine. Sequencing was performed with immunoSEQ multiplex PCR; in TCRdb, only in-frame clones are kept and a portion is missing. The data hold around 130,000 clones, with nearly 95% observed a single time. Sequencing used peripheral blood, obtained on day 0 of AZD1222 vaccination. The receptor set was obtained from an adult in good health.

The chain employs TRBV10-1 and TRBJ2-7, with TRBD2 as a possible D gene (5 bases). V was clipped by 4 bases and J by 2 bases, with 9 bases between them. CDR3 size: 13 residues. Germline CDR1 and CDR2: WNHNN and SYGVQD (reference sequence). The CDR3 here is CASSVAFPYEQYF. In nucleotides, the CDR3 is TGCGCCAGCAGTGTAGCGTTCCCCTACGAGCAGTACTTC.

This clone was detected a few times. The chain carries TRBV7-8 and TRBJ1-4, with D hard to call. The CDR3 loop spans 13 amino acids. Trimming left V 5 bases short and J 14 bases short, with 18 bases between. Germline CDR1 is SGHVS and CDR2 is FQNEAQ. The CDR3 spells CASSLGIGLVLFF. Here the CDR3 DNA reads TGTGCCAGCAGCCTAGGGATAGGGTTAGTGCTGTTTTTT.

V usage is TRBV2 and J usage is TRBJ2-7; TRBD1 matches at 7 bases. This CDR3 spans 12 amino acids. The germline CDR1 and CDR2 sequences are SNHLY and FYNNEI. V was pared by 6 bases and J by 3 bases, with 2 bases of the junction left unmatched. The DNA of the CDR3 is TGTGCCAGCAGCGGGGACAGCTACGAGCAGTACTTC. This gives the protein CASSGDSYEQYF.

The chain uses TRBV7-2 and TRBJ1-2; D gene unclear. The V and J ends lost 1 base and 11 bases respectively, with 14 bases between them. CDR1 is SGHTA and CDR2 is FQGNSA in the germline V gene. The length of the CDR3 is 13 residues. The CDR3 region is CASSLGGDIGYTF. CDR3 DNA sequence: TGTGCCAGCAGCTTAGGCGGGGATATCGGGTACACCTTC.